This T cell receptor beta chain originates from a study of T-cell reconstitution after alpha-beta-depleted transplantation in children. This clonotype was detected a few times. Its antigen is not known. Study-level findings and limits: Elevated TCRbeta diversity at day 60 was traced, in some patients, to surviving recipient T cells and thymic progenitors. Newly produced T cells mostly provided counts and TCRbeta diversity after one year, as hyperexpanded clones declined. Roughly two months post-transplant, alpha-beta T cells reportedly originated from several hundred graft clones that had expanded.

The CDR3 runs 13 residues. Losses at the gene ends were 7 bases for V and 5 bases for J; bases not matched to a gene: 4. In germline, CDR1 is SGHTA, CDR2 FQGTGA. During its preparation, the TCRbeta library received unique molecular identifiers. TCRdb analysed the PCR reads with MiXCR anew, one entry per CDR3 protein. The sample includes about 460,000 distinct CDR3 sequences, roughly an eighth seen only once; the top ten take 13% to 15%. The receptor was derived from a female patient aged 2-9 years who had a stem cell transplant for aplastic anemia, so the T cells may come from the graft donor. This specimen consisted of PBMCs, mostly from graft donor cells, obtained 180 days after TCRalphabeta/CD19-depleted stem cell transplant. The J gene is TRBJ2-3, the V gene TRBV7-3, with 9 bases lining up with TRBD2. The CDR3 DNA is TGTGCCAGCAAACGACTAGCGGAAGATACGCAGTATTTT. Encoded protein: CASKRLAEDTQYF.